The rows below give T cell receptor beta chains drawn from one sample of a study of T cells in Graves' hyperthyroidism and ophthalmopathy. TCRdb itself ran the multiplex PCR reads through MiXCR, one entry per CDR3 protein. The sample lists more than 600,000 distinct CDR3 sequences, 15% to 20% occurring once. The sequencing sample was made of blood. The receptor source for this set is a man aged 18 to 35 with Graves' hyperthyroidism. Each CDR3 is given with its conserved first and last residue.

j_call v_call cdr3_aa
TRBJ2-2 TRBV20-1 CSARVLNTGELFF
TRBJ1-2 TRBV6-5 CASSYEPGQRGRYTF
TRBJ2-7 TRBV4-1 CASSPWDRVGYEQYF
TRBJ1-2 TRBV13 CASSLRGSSGYTF
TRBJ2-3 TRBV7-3 CASSLNGLLDTQYF
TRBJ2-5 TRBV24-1 CATSAPVGRGDSQETQYF
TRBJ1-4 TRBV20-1 CSGYKGAGEKLFF
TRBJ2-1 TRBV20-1 CSARTSGRAYTHEQFF
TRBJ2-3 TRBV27 CASSLAAGLSPQYF
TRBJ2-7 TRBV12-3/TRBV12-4 CASSSGDNPYEQYF
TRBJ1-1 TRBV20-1 CSARWAGVGNTEAFF
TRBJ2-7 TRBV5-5 CASSPRRPSSEQYF
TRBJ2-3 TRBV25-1 CASSGTWGVGPDTQYF
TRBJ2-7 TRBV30 CAWSAVGGNYEQYF
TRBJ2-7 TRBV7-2 CASSPSGSYDRQYF
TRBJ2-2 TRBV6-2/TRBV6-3 CASSYSLGVGELFF
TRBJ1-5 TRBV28 CASSQQGQPQHF
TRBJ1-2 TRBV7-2 CASSFGTPEYGYTF
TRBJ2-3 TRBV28 CASSIIRLAGGLGKDTQYF
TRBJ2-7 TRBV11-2 CASSSRTGYYEQYF
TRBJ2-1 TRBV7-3 CASSLSVLGEQFF
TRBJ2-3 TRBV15 CATSRDRVGSTDTQYF
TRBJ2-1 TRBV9 CASSGGRGDYNEQFF
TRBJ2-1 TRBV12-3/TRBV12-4 CASSFLGLAPYNEQFF
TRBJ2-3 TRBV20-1 CSARVPSGDTDTQYF
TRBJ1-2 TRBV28 CASTPGGTNYGYTF
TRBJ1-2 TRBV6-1 CASRSDRGIWTPYGYTF
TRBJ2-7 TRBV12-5 CASGTLGGEQYF
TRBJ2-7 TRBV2 CASYGDVGNSYEQYF
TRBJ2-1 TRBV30 CALGLAEDNEQFF
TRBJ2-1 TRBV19 CASSPWTSGTGSRWEQFF
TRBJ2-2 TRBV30 CAWIRSTGELFF
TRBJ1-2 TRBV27 CATSDHSYGYTF
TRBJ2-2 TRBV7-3 CASSLGKGSGELFF
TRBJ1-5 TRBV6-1 CASSHVGTGYSHQPQHF
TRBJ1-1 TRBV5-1 CASSDRDRGGTEAFF
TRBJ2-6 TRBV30 CAWSTGANVLTF
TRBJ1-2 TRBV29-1 CSVAPTGEYGYTF
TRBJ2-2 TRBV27 CASLDANTGELFF
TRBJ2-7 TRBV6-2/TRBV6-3 CASSYERGSYEQYF
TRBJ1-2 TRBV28 CASSGEAYGYTF
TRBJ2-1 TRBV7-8 CASSLGFTRRYVNEQFF
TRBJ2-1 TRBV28 CASSPLAYEQFF
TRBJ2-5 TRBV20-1 CSAGTFGETQYF